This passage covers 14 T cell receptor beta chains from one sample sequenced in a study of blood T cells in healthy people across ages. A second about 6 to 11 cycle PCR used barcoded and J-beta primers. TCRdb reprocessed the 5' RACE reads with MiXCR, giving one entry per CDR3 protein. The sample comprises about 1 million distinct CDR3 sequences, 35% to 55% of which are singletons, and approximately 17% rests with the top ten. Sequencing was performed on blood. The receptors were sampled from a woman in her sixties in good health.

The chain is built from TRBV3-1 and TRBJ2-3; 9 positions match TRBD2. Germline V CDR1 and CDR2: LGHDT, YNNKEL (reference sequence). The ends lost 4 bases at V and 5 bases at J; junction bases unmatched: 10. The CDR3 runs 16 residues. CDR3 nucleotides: TGTGCCAGCAGCCTAGGAGGGACTAGCCAAGGAGATACGCAGTATTTT. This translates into CASSLGGTSQGDTQYF.

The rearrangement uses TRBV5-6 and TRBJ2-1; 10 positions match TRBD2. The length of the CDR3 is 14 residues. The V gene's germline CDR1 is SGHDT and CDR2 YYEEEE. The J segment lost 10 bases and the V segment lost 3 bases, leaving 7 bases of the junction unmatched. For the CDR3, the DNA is TGTGCCAGCAGCTCAGCGGGAGGGCCCTGGGAGCAGTTCTTC. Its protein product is CASSSAGGPWEQFF.

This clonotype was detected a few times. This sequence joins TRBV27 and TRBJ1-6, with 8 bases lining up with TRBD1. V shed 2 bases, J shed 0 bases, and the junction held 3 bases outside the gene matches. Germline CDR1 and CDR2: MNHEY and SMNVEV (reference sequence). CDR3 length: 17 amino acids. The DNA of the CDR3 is TGTGCCAGCAGTTTACGCGGACAGGGCTCCTATAATTCACCCCTCCACTTT. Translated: CASSLRGQGSYNSPLHF.

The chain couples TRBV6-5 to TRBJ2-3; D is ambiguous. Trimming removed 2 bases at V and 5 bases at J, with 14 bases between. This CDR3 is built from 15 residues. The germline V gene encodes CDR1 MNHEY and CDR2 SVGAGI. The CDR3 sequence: CASSYQGPLGDTQYF. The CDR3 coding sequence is TGTGCCAGCAGTTACCAAGGACCTTTAGGAGATACGCAGTATTTT.

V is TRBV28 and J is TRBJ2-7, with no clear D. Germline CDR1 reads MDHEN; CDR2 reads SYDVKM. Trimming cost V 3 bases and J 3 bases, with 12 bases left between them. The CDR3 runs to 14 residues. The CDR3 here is CASSFSNSYYEQYF. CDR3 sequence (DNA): TGTGCCAGCAGTTTTTCTAACAGTTACTACGAGCAGTACTTC.

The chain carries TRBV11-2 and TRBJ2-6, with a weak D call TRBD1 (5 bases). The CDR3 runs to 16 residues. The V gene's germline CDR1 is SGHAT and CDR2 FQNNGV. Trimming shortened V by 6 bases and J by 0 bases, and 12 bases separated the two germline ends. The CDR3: CASRFTGSSGANVLTF. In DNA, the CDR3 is TGTGCCAGCAGGTTTACAGGCTCCTCTGGGGCCAACGTCCTGACTTTC. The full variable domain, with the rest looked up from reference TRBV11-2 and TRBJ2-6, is EAGVAQSPRYKIIEKRQSVAFWCNPISGHATLYWYQQILGQGPKLLIQFQNNGVVDDSQLPKDRFSAERLKGVDSTLKIQPAKLEDSAVYLCASRFTGSSGANVLTFGAGSRLTVL.

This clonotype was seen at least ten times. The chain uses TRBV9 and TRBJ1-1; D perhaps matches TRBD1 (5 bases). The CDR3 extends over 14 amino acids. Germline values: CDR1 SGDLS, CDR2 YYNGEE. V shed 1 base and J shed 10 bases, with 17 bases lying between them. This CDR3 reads CASSVRDWRNGAFF. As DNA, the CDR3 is TGTGCCAGCAGCGTACGGGACTGGAGAAATGGAGCTTTCTTT.

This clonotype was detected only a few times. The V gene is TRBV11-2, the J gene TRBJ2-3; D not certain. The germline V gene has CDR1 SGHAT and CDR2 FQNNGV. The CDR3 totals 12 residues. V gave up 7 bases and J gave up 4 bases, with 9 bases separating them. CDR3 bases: TGTGCCAGCACCCGGTGGGCAGATACGCAGTATTTT. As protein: CASTRWADTQYF.

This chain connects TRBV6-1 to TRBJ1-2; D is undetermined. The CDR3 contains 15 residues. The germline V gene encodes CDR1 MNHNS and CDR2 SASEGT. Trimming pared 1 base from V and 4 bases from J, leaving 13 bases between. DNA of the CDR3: TGTGCCAGCAGTGAAGGCTGGACCCAATCCTATGGCTACACCTTC. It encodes CASSEGWTQSYGYTF.

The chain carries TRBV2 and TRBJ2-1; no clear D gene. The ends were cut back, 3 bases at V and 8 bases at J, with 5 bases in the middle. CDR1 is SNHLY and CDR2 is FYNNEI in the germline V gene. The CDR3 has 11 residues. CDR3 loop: CASSEAHEQFF. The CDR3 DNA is TGTGCCAGCAGTGAGGCTCATGAGCAGTTCTTC. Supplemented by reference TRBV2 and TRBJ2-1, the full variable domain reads EPEVTQTPSHQVTQMGQEVILRCVPISNHLYFYWYRQILGQKVEFLVSFYNNEISEKSEIFDDQFSVERPDGSNFTLKIRSTKLEDSAMYFCASSEAHEQFFGPGTRLTVL.

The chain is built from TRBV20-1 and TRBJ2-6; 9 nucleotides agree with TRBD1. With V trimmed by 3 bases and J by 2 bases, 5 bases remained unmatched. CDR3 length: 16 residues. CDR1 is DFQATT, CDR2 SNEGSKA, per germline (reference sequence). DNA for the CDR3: TGCAGTGCTAGGGGACAGGGAGTGGCTGGGGCCAACGTCCTGACTTTC. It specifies CSARGQGVAGANVLTF.

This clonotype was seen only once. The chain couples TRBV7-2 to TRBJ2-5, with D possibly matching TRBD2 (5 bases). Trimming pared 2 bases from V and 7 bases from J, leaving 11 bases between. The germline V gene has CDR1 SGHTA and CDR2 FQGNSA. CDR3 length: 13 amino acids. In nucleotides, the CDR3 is TGTGCCAGCAGCTTACAGGCCGAGGGGACCCAGTACTTC. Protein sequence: CASSLQAEGTQYF.

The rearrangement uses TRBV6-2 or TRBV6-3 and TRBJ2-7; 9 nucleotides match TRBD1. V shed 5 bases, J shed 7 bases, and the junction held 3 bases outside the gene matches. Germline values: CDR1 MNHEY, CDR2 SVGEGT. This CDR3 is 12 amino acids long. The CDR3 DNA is TGTGCCAGCAGTGGGACAGGGAATGAGCAGTACTTC. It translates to CASSGTGNEQYF.

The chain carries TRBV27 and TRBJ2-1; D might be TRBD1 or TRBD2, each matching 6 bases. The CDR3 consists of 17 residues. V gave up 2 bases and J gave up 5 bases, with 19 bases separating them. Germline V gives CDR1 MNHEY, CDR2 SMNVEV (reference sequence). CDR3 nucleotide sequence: TGTGCCAGCAGTTTAAGGAGGGGGGTGCTGGCAAACAATGAGCAGTTCTTC. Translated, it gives CASSLRRGVLANNEQFF.